A selection of T cell receptor beta chains follows, all from one sample in a study of T cells in Graves' hyperthyroidism and ophthalmopathy. A single record per CDR3 protein comes from TCRdb applying MiXCR to the multiplex PCR reads. Of hundreds of thousands of distinct CDR3 sequences detected, approximately 16% appear once; the ten largest clones hold 15% to 20%. The sample consisted of blood. Receptors originate from a woman aged 60-75 years with Graves' ophthalmopathy. The CDR3 runs from the conserved cysteine through the conserved F or W. Each record gives: clone size, V gene, J gene, D gene, CDR3 protein, CDR3 DNA. The D gene is left open where the match is weak. Size tells how often a clone was seen (once, few, many) or the class of an expanded clone, and some rows leave it out.

abundance: .; v_gene: TRBV11-1; j_gene: TRBJ2-1; d_gene: TRBD2; CDR3aa: CASSRGLAGGHEQFF; CDR3nt: TGTGCCAGCAGCCGTGGTTTAGCGGGAGGGCATGAGCAGTTCTTC
abundance: few; v_gene: TRBV6-5; j_gene: TRBJ2-1; d_gene: .; CDR3aa: CASSHSKSNEQFF; CDR3nt: TGTGCCAGCAGTCATTCGAAATCCAATGAGCAGTTCTTC
abundance: many; v_gene: TRBV12-3/TRBV12-4; j_gene: TRBJ2-1; d_gene: TRBD2; CDR3aa: CASNPGRRLYNEQFF; CDR3nt: TGTGCCAGCAATCCCGGGAGGCGACTCTACAATGAGCAGTTCTTC
abundance: .; v_gene: TRBV12-3/TRBV12-4; j_gene: TRBJ1-5; d_gene: .; CDR3aa: CASSLRRRDGGPQHF; CDR3nt: TGTGCCAGCAGCCTACGTCGCAGGGACGGGGGGCCCCAGCATTTT
abundance: few; v_gene: TRBV5-1; j_gene: TRBJ2-2; d_gene: .; CDR3aa: CASSLGDAGELFF; CDR3nt: TGCGCCAGCAGCTTGGGGGACGCCGGGGAGCTGTTTTTT
abundance: many; v_gene: TRBV3-1; j_gene: TRBJ2-3; d_gene: .; CDR3aa: CASSRPGGSGTDTQYF; CDR3nt: TGTGCCAGCAGCCGCCCGGGGGGCTCCGGCACAGATACGCAGTATTTT
abundance: .; v_gene: TRBV12-3/TRBV12-4; j_gene: TRBJ2-2; d_gene: TRBD2; CDR3aa: CASSQGTSGTTGELFF; CDR3nt: TGTGCCAGCAGCCAGGGGACTAGCGGGACCACCGGGGAGCTGTTTTTT
abundance: few; v_gene: TRBV24-1; j_gene: TRBJ1-1; d_gene: .; CDR3aa: CATSAGGDGSMNTEAFF; CDR3nt: TGTGCCACCAGTGCCGGGGGGGACGGATCTATGAACACTGAAGCTTTCTTT
abundance: once; v_gene: TRBV28; j_gene: TRBJ2-7; d_gene: TRBD1; CDR3aa: CASSWGTGGWNEQYF; CDR3nt: TGTGCCAGCAGTTGGGGGACAGGGGGCTGGAACGAGCAGTACTTC
abundance: many; v_gene: TRBV24-1; j_gene: TRBJ2-3; d_gene: .; CDR3aa: CATSAEGPRTDTQYF; CDR3nt: TGTGCCACCAGTGCCGAGGGCCCCCGCACAGATACGCAGTATTTT
abundance: few; v_gene: TRBV7-9; j_gene: TRBJ2-2; d_gene: TRBD1; CDR3aa: CASSYLPGQARNTGELFF; CDR3nt: TGTGCCAGCAGCTACCTGCCGGGACAGGCCCGGAACACCGGGGAGCTGTTTTTT
abundance: .; v_gene: TRBV20-1; j_gene: TRBJ2-1; d_gene: TRBD2; CDR3aa: CSAREGGRGYNEQFF; CDR3nt: TGCAGTGCTAGAGAGGGCGGGAGGGGGTACAATGAGCAGTTCTTC
abundance: many; v_gene: TRBV29-1; j_gene: TRBJ2-1; d_gene: TRBD1; CDR3aa: CSVAGTVYNEQFF; CDR3nt: TGCAGCGTGGCAGGGACAGTCTACAATGAGCAGTTCTTC
abundance: .; v_gene: TRBV6-2/TRBV6-3; j_gene: TRBJ2-1; d_gene: TRBD2; CDR3aa: CASSPQAGVNEQFF; CDR3nt: TGTGCCAGCAGCCCCCAAGCGGGAGTTAATGAGCAGTTCTTC
abundance: few; v_gene: TRBV29-1; j_gene: TRBJ2-7; d_gene: .; CDR3aa: CSVEAQDGLYEQYF; CDR3nt: TGCAGCGTTGAAGCGCAGGATGGCCTCTACGAGCAGTACTTC
abundance: many; v_gene: TRBV28; j_gene: TRBJ2-2; d_gene: .; CDR3aa: CASSSLGTPVDTGELFF; CDR3nt: TGTGCCAGCAGTTCCCTCGGGACACCGGTGGACACCGGGGAGCTGTTTTTT
abundance: .; v_gene: TRBV27; j_gene: TRBJ1-5; d_gene: .; CDR3aa: CASSLFQGNWPQHF; CDR3nt: TGTGCCAGCAGTTTATTTCAGGGGAATTGGCCCCAGCATTTT
abundance: many; v_gene: TRBV18; j_gene: TRBJ2-5; d_gene: .; CDR3aa: CASSPGHQETQYF; CDR3nt: TGTGCCAGCTCACCAGGCCACCAAGAGACCCAGTACTTC
abundance: many; v_gene: TRBV30; j_gene: TRBJ1-2; d_gene: .; CDR3aa: CAWRKRALPNYGYTF; CDR3nt: TGTGCCTGGAGAAAACGTGCCTTACCCAACTATGGCTACACCTTC
abundance: few; v_gene: TRBV25-1; j_gene: TRBJ2-7; d_gene: TRBD2; CDR3aa: CASSDGLAGYEQYF; CDR3nt: TGTGCCAGCAGTGATGGGCTAGCGGGCTACGAGCAGTACTTC
abundance: .; v_gene: TRBV29-1; j_gene: TRBJ1-1; d_gene: .; CDR3aa: CSVEVETEAFF; CDR3nt: TGCAGCGTAGAGGTGGAAACTGAAGCTTTCTTT
abundance: many; v_gene: TRBV5-1; j_gene: TRBJ2-1; d_gene: TRBD1; CDR3aa: CASSSGQGGYNEQFF; CDR3nt: TGCGCCAGCAGCTCAGGACAGGGGGGTTACAATGAGCAGTTCTTC
abundance: few; v_gene: TRBV7-6; j_gene: TRBJ2-1; d_gene: .; CDR3aa: CASSLEVGGPHNEQFF; CDR3nt: TGTGCCAGCAGCTTAGAAGTGGGAGGTCCCCACAATGAGCAGTTCTTC
abundance: few; v_gene: TRBV6-1; j_gene: TRBJ2-1; d_gene: .; CDR3aa: CASSHSYNEQFF; CDR3nt: TGTGCCAGCAGCCACAGTTACAATGAGCAGTTCTTC